Below are 12 T cell receptor beta chains sequenced from a single sample in a study of cytomegalovirus exposure and HLA in healthy donors. The primer mix had 60 Vbeta and 13 Jbeta primers. The data were produced by immunoSEQ multiplex PCR, yet TCRdb's version contains in-frame clones alone and is incomplete. Of 150,000 to 200,000 clones in the sample, roughly 73% were seen once. Sequenced material: PBMCs. Source of these receptors: a male donor in good health and CMV-seronegative.

There are a few counts of this clone. The chain links TRBV7-8 to TRBJ1-5, with 11 bases fitting TRBD1. The CDR3 spans 15 residues. The germline V gene encodes CDR1 SGHVS and CDR2 FQNEAQ. The J segment lost 7 bases and the V segment lost 2 bases, leaving 4 bases of the junction unmatched. DNA of the CDR3: TGTGCCAGCAGCTTACGGACAGGGGGCACCCAGCCCCAGCATTTT. It is translated as CASSLRTGGTQPQHF.

The chain employs TRBV5-1 and TRBJ2-7, with TRBD2 matching over 8 bases. This CDR3 spans 16 amino acids. The V gene's germline CDR1 is SGHRS and CDR2 YFSETQ. Trimming removed 2 bases from V and 4 bases from J; junction bases left unmatched: 11. The CDR3 is CASSFGGAVGTYEQYF. CDR3 nucleotide sequence: TGCGCCAGCAGCTTCGGGGGGGCCGTCGGGACTTACGAGCAGTACTTC.

This chain links TRBV4-2 with TRBJ1-1; 9 nucleotides line up with TRBD1. V lost 4 bases to trimming and J lost 7 bases; unmatched junction nucleotides: 7. The CDR3 is made up of 14 amino acids. In germline, CDR1 is LGHNA, CDR2 YNFKEQ. The CDR3 region has the DNA TGTGCCAGCAGCCGACAAGGGACAGGGCGTGAAGCTTTCTTT. Its translation is CASSRQGTGREAFF.

The chain employs TRBV27 and TRBJ2-3, with D perhaps matching TRBD1 (5 bases). Germline CDR1 reads MNHEY; CDR2 reads SMNVEV (reference sequence). The CDR3 is 14 amino acids. V was clipped by 3 bases and J by 0 bases, with 7 bases between them. CDR3 loop: CASSFKGSTDTQYF. The CDR3 DNA reads TGTGCCAGCAGTTTTAAGGGGAGCACAGATACGCAGTATTTT.

The V and J genes are TRBV10-1 and TRBJ2-1; 11 nucleotides match TRBD2. After removal of 5 bases from V and 4 bases from J, the junction contained 7 bases not matched to a gene. Germline CDR1 WNHNN, CDR2 SYGVQD (reference sequence). This CDR3 is 16 amino acids long. CDR3 in amino acids: CASSPTSGIKYNEQFF. The CDR3 DNA follows: TGCGCCAGCAGTCCGACTAGCGGGATCAAGTACAATGAGCAGTTCTTC.

This clone was observed once. V gene TRBV7-2 combines with J gene TRBJ1-2; the D gene is possibly TRBD1 (6 bases). Germline V CDR1 and CDR2: SGHTA, FQGNSA. The CDR3 has 14 residues. V was clipped by 8 bases and J by 1 base, with 14 bases between them. CDR3 in amino acids: CASEDSYINYGYTF. As DNA, the CDR3 is TGTGCCAGCGAGGACAGTTACATTAACTATGGCTACACCTTC.

Written as DNA, the CDR3 is TGTGCCAGCAGTCCCGGGACTAGTAAAACCGGGGAGCTGTTTTTT. Translated: CASSPGTSKTGELFF. This sequence joins TRBV6-5 and TRBJ2-2; 8 positions agree with TRBD2. This CDR3 has 15 residues. Germline-derived CDR1 and CDR2 are MNHEY and SVGAGI. J gave up 5 bases and V 5 bases, and 7 bases lay outside the gene matches.

This clone was observed a few times. The rearrangement joins TRBV6-1 to TRBJ2-7, with TRBD1 identical over 8 bases. In germline, CDR1 is MNHNS, CDR2 SASEGT. The CDR3 runs to 13 residues. The ends lost 5 bases at V and 3 bases at J; junction bases unmatched: 3. CDR3 DNA sequence: TGTGCCAGCAGTCCCACAGGGGGCTACGAGCAGTACTTC. The encoded protein is CASSPTGGYEQYF.

This chain links TRBV5-3 with TRBJ1-3; D is perhaps TRBD1 (5 bases). TRBV5-3 is recorded as an ORF, its role being uncertain. This CDR3 is built from 15 residues. The V end lost 1 base, the J end lost 3 bases, and 11 bases lay between the germline ends. The CDR3 spells CARSLYRQNGNTIYF. The CDR3 coding sequence is TGTGCCAGAAGCTTGTACAGGCAGAATGGAAACACCATATATTTT.

This chain links TRBV6-6 with TRBJ2-7; 7 bases agree with TRBD2. The CDR3 sequence is 13 residues long. Germline CDR1 reads MNHNY; CDR2 reads SVGAGI (reference sequence). The trim removed 6 bases at V and 3 bases at J, leaving 5 bases unmatched. The CDR3 sequence is CASSRTRDYEQYF. CDR3 nucleotide sequence: TGTGCCAGCAGCAGGACTAGGGACTACGAGCAGTACTTC.

V usage is TRBV4-1 and J usage is TRBJ2-7; 7 positions match TRBD1. The CDR3 has 15 residues. J lost 3 bases, V lost 5 bases, and 10 bases had no gene match. Germline V gene data show CDR1 as MGHRA and CDR2 as YSYEKL. The CDR3 loop is CASSALEGAGYEQYF. In nucleotides, the CDR3 is TGCGCCAGCAGCGCGCTTGAGGGGGCGGGCTACGAGCAGTACTTC.

V gene TRBV12-5 combines with J gene TRBJ2-4, with TRBD2 as a possible D gene (7 bases). Germline V gene lookup returns CDR1 LGHNT and CDR2 FRNRAP. The CDR3 length is 18 residues. Between the trimmed V and J ends, which lost 7 bases and 0 bases, there was a span of 22 bases. CDR3 bases: TGTGCTAGTGCCCCCGCGGGGGCCTCCGGGTTAGCCAAAAACATTCAGTACTTC. It translates to CASAPAGASGLAKNIQYF.